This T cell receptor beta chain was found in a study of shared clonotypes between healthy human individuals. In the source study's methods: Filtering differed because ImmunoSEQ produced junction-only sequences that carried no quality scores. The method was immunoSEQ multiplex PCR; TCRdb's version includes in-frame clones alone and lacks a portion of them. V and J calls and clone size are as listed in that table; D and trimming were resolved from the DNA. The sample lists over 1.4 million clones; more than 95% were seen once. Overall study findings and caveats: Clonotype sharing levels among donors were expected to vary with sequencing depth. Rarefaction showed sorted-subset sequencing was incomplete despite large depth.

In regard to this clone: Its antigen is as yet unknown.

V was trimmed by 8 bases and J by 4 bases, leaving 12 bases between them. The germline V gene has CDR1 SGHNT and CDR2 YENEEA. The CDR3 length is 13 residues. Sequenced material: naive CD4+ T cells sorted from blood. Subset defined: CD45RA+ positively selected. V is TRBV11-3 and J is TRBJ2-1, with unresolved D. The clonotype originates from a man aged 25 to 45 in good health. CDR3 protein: CASAKTLYNEQFF. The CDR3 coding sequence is TGTGCCAGCGCAAAGACCCTTTACAATGAGCAGTTCTTC.